This is a list of T cell receptor beta chains from one sample in a study of blood T cells in healthy people across ages. In TCRdb, the 5' RACE reads were re-called with MiXCR into one record per CDR3 protein. The sample includes around 1,700,000 distinct CDR3 sequences, roughly 27% of them seen just once. Sequencing was carried out using blood. The receptor source for this set is a woman aged 30 to 39 in good health. Each CDR3 is given with its conserved first and last residue. The D gene is left open where the match is weak. Rows give clone size only sometimes, using once, few, many, or a class for an expanded clone.

D	J	V	size	DNA	CDR3
TRBD2	TRBJ2-7	TRBV6-6	NA	TGTGCCAGCAGTTACTCGAGTGGGGGGGGCTACGAGCAGTACTTC	CASSYSSGGGYEQYF
NA	TRBJ1-2	TRBV29-1	many	TGCAGCGTTGATCTACCACGAGGACAGACTAACTATGGCTACACCTTC	CSVDLPRGQTNYGYTF
NA	TRBJ2-4	TRBV7-9	few	TGTGCCAGCAGCTTAGAGGCCTCCGGGGACATTCAGTACTTC	CASSLEASGDIQYF
NA	TRBJ1-2	TRBV30	NA	TGTGCCTGGAATGTGAGACAGCGGAAGGGCTACACCTTC	CAWNVRQRKGYTF
TRBD1	TRBJ1-1	TRBV7-9	few	TGTGCCAGCAGCAGGACAGGGGGGACAGCTTTCTTT	CASSRTGGTAFF
TRBD2	TRBJ2-7	TRBV20-1	few	TGCAGTGCTAGAGATCCAAGGCGGCTAGCGGATTACGAGCAGTACTTC	CSARDPRRLADYEQYF
NA	TRBJ2-1	TRBV7-9	NA	TGTGCCAGCAGCCGTGACTTGTACAATGAGCTGTTCTTC	CASSRDLYNELFF
NA	TRBJ2-7	TRBV20-1	many	TGCAGGATAGAGTACGAGCAGTACTTC	CRIEYEQYF
NA	TRBJ2-3	TRBV5-1	NA	TGCGCCACCTCCGCGGGGCGATCCACAGATACGCAGTATTTT	CATSAGRSTDTQYF
NA	TRBJ2-4	TRBV12-3/TRBV12-4	many	TGTGCCAGCAGCTCAGGGGGGAAGAACATTCAGTACTTC	CASSSGGKNIQYF
NA	TRBJ2-7	TRBV2	NA	TGTGCCAGCAGTGAAGCGCTTGGGGGAGACTCCTACGAGCAGTACTTC	CASSEALGGDSYEQYF
TRBD2	TRBJ2-5	TRBV27	few	TGTGCCAGCACGGGGACTAGCGAGCACCAAGAGACCCAGTACTTC	CASTGTSEHQETQYF
TRBD2	TRBJ2-7	TRBV11-2	many	TGTGCCAGCGGACTCGCGGGGGGGCCTACTTACGAGCAGTACTTC	CASGLAGGPTYEQYF
TRBD2	TRBJ2-1	TRBV9	few	TGTGCCAGCAGCGCCCGGACTAGCGGGAGGAATGAGCAGTTCTTC	CASSARTSGRNEQFF
TRBD1	TRBJ1-1	TRBV10-2	NA	TGCGCCAGCAGGGAACAGGGGAGGAACACTGAAGCTTTCTTT	CASREQGRNTEAFF
NA	TRBJ1-1	TRBV10-1	NA	TGCGCCAGCAGTGAAACTATGCGTGGGAATACTGAAGCTTTCTTT	CASSETMRGNTEAFF
NA	TRBJ1-5	TRBV12-3/TRBV12-4	NA	TGTGCCAGCAATTTAAATCAGGGGAACAATCAGCCCCAGCATTTT	CASNLNQGNNQPQHF
NA	TRBJ1-4	TRBV20-1	NA	TGCAGTGCTAGGGAACAACCGAATGAAAAACTGTTTTTT	CSAREQPNEKLFF
NA	TRBJ1-6	TRBV28	NA	TGTGCCGGCAGTTTTCGGGCCCCAGGGGCCCTCCACTTT	CAGSFRAPGALHF
NA	TRBJ1-2	TRBV6-5	NA	TGTGCCAGCACCTCAGGGACCAGGGGTGGTGGCTACACCTTC	CASTSGTRGGGYTF
NA	TRBJ2-7	TRBV10-3	few	TGTGCCATCAGGGGTGGACCAGTATCCTACGAGCAGTACTTC	CAIRGGPVSYEQYF
NA	TRBJ2-1	TRBV12-3/TRBV12-4	NA	TGTGCCAGCAGCCCTACACCTGCCCAGGATGAGCAGTTCTTC	CASSPTPAQDEQFF
NA	TRBJ1-4	TRBV7-2	many	TGTGCCAGCAGCTTAGATGTCGGTAATGAAAAACTGTTTTTT	CASSLDVGNEKLFF
TRBD1	TRBJ2-5	TRBV20-1	few	TGCATTGCGAAGACAGGGGGACGGGAGACCCAGTACTTC	CIAKTGGRETQYF
NA	TRBJ1-2	TRBV9	NA	TGTGCCAGCAGCGGATACAGGGACAACTATGGCTACACCTTC	CASSGYRDNYGYTF
NA	TRBJ2-4	TRBV20-1	NA	TGCAGTGCTAGAGAGGTTAGGGCCAAAAACATTCAGTACTTC	CSAREVRAKNIQYF